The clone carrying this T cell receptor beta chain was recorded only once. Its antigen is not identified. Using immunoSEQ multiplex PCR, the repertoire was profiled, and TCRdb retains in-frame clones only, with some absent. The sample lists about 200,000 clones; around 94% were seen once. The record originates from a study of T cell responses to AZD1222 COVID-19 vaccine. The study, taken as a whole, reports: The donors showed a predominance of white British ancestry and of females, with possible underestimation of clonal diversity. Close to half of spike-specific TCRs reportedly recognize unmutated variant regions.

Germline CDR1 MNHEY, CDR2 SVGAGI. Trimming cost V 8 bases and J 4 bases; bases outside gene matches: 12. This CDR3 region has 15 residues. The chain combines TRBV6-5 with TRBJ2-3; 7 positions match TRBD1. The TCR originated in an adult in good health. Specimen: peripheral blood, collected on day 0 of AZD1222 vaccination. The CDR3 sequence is CASQVKGAGADTQYF. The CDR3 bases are TGTGCCAGCCAAGTCAAGGGGGCTGGTGCAGATACGCAGTATTTT.